The TCR beta chain under discussion was sequenced for a study of T-cell memory formation after mild COVID-19. This clonotype was detected a few times. The authors produced TCR alpha and TCR beta cDNA libraries with sample barcodes and UMIs by 5'RACE using constant-segment primers. One entry per CDR3 protein, called by TCRdb with MiXCR from the 5' RACE reads. The table lists under 300,000 distinct CDR3 sequences, about 16% of them singletons. CDR3 length equals 15 residues. With V trimmed by 5 bases and J by 5 bases, 10 bases remained unmatched. Germline CDR1 and CDR2: SGHRS and YFSETQ. The V call is TRBV5-1, the J call TRBJ2-1; 7 nucleotides match TRBD2. The receptor was derived from a man between 18 and 35 years old who had mild COVID-19 (a few samples of this study predate the infection). Cell type and time point are not known. The specimen was PBMCs or a T cell subset sorted from them (not recorded which). The CDR3 DNA follows: TGCGCCAGCAGTTACCAAGGTGGGGGGGACAATGAGCAGTTCTTC. Protein: CASSYQGGGDNEQFF.